This TCR beta chain derives from a study of T cell changes during pregnancy in multiple sclerosis. V lost 3 bases and J lost 2, with 7 bases in between. The length of the CDR3 is 13 residues. Germline CDR1 and CDR2: LGHNA and YNFKEQ. This clone was picked up one time. Only in-frame clones appear in the TCRdb table, and some are missing; sequencing was by immunoSEQ multiplex PCR. The sample shows about 50,000 clones, almost 95% of them seen only once. The clonotype originates from a female donor with multiple sclerosis, enrolled in a pregnancy study. This chain links TRBV4-2 with TRBJ1-1, with no clear D. Sequencing was performed on CD8+ T cells from peripheral blood mononuclear cells, taken in the first trimester of pregnancy. The CDR3 nucleotides read TGTGCCAGCAGCCAGCCGGTCAACACTGAAGCTTTCTTT. The encoded protein is CASSQPVNTEAFF.